This T cell receptor beta chain was identified in a study of neoadjuvant anti-PD-1 for oral cavity cancer. In this sample, this clone turned up a few times. Time point specified: after neoadjuvant nivolumab, at surgical resection. These newly diagnosed stage II-IVA oral cavity squamous cell carcinoma patients had no prior systemic or radiation treatment. These oral cavity squamous cell carcinomas were HPV-negative and locally advanced. V lost 5 bases and J lost 10; bases outside the gene matches: 10. Germline assignment: CDR1 SGHVS and CDR2 FNYEAQ. This CDR3 comprises 14 residues. Tumor libraries mostly used roughly 5 ug genomic DNA, two replicates each. Assay used: immunoSEQ multiplex PCR; TCRdb lists only in-frame clones, some missing. Of about 37,000 clones detected, over 30% appear once; the ten largest clones hold roughly 16%.

This chain connects TRBV7-6 to TRBJ2-1, with 8 bases identical to TRBD2. The sequenced sample was tumor tissue, obtained after nivolumab (anti-PD-1) treatment. This clonotype was sampled from a person aged 35-80 years with oral cavity squamous cell carcinoma. In nucleotides, the CDR3 is TGTGCCAGCAGCCGGCTAGCTACGGGGGGGGAGCAGTTCTTC. This sequence encodes CASSRLATGGEQFF.